This T cell receptor (beta chain) was recovered during a study of shared clonotypes between healthy human individuals. Across the study: Each donor had three CD4 naive, three CD4 memory, two CD8 naive and one CD8 memory plate. Study-wide results and limits: Apart from blood, nothing was sampled; tissue repertoires likely differ.

As regards this clone: Its specificity is not known.

The protocol was immunoSEQ multiplex PCR, while the TCRdb copy is restricted to in-frame clones and leaves out a portion. The sample records about 1.1 million clones, 75% to 85% being singletons. Trimming shortened V by 4 bases and J by 2 bases, and 15 bases separated the two germline ends. Looked up from germline, CDR1 is MNHEY and CDR2 is SMNVEV (reference sequence). The CDR3 runs 15 residues. Material: memory CD4+ T cells from PBMCs. Subset in this sample: CD45RA-negative fraction. This chain uses TRBV27 with TRBJ2-7; D is unclear. This sequence originates from a man aged 18 to 30 in good health. Some clones in this sample may be carry-over from other donors' samples. CDR3 amino acids: CASSSIVQPTYEQYF. CDR3 coding DNA: TGTGCCAGCAGTTCTATTGTCCAGCCAACCTACGAGCAGTACTTC.